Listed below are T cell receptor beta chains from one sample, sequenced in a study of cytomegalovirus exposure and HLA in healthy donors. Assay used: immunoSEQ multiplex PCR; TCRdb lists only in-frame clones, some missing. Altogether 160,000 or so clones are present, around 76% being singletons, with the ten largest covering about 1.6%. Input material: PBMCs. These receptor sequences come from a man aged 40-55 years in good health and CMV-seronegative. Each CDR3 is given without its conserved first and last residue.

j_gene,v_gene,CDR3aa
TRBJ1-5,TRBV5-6,ASSLRTGTGNQPQH
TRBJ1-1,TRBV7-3,ASSLKQGLEAF
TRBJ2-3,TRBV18,ASSPLTGLTDTQY
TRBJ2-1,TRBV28,ASSLVGVTEQF
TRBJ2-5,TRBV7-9,ASSLGSGRGETQY
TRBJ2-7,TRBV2,ASRAAPYEQY
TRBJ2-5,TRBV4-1,ASRRTGGQETQY
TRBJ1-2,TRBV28,ASSVASNYGYT
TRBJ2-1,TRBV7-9,ASTAVYNEQF
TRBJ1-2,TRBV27,ASSPGQTWSNYGYT
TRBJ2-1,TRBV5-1,ASGQGGWSNEQF
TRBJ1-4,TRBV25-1,ASRSSGTGVLEKLF
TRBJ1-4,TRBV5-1,ASSYMTGGSEKLF
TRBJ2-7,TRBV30,AWGSGSSYEQY
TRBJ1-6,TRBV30,AWSPPGAENSPLH
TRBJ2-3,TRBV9,ASSVAPSGVFTDTQY
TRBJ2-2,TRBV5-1,ASSPGTLNTGELF
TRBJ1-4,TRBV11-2,ASSHRTATNEKLF
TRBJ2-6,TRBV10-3,AISEGTGGSGANGLT
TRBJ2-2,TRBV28,ASSFMEGVAGELF
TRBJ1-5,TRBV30,AFSQGINSNQPQH
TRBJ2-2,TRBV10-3,AISESVSNTGELF
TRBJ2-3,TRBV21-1,ASSKGLAGSTDTQY
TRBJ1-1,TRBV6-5,ASRSGPWMNTEAF
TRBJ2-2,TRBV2,ASSLTSGDTGELF
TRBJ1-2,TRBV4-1,ASSESRDRGRNNGYT
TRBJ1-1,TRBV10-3,ASQLTGNTEAF
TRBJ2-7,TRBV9,ASSFGLAGTYEQY
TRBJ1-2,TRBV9,ASSAEGRTGLYGYT
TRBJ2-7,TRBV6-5,ASSLVGGSPYEQY
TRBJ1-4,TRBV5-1,ASSLGWTDPVLF
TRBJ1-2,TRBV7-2,ASSLRGTYGYT
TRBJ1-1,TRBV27,ASSIGRSGEAF
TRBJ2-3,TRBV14,ASSQAGTPDTQY
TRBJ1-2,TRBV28,AIMAGFPNYGYT
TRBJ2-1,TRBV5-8,ASRTGTSAYNEQF
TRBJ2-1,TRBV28,ASSTRTSGNSYNEQF
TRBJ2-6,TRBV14,ASGDTGAGANVLT
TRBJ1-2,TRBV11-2,ASSFGTVYGYT
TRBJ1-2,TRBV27,ASSFAGRGYGYT
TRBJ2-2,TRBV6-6,ASSYSGGGTGELF